A single sample gave rise to the 4 T cell receptor beta chains below, sequenced in a study of T cells in localized non-small cell lung cancer (dated by TCRdb to the early 2020s). The library was produced with the immunoSEQ multiplex PCR assay. TCRdb stores this immuneACCESS table with in-frame sequences only. Part of the clones is absent; in the studies checked, under half of the shortfall reflects unresolved V genes, and no reason is known for the rest. For this sample there are under 30,000 clones; approximately 90% appear just once. Together, the top ten hold 6.9% of the sample. Specimen: peripheral blood, collected before any cancer treatment. The receptors derive from a woman aged 35-75 years with stage I lung adenocarcinoma.

This rearrangement joins TRBV7-2 to TRBJ2-3; D call uncertain. Germline V CDR1 and CDR2: SGHTA, FQGNSA. The CDR3 is 14 residues long. The V end lost 1 base, the J end lost 0 bases, and 5 bases lay between the germline ends. CDR3: CASSLGFSTDTQYF. DNA for the CDR3: TGTGCCAGCAGCTTAGGTTTTAGCACAGATACGCAGTATTTT. Using reference TRBV7-2 and TRBJ2-3 for the parts outside the CDR3, the full variable domain is GAGVSQSPSNKVTEKGKDVELRCDPISGHTALYWYRQSLGQGLEFLIYFQGNSAPDKSGLPSDRFSAERTGGSVSTLTIQRTQQEDSAVYLCASSLGFSTDTQYFGPGTRLTVL.

The chain carries TRBV7-9 and TRBJ2-1, with 10 bases aligning to TRBD1. Germline V gene sequence: CDR1 SEHNR, CDR2 FQNEAQ (reference sequence). J was trimmed by 8 bases and V by 6 bases; bases with no gene match: 13. CDR3 size: 16 residues. CDR3 amino acids: CASSFWGRQGADEQFF. DNA of the CDR3: TGTGCCAGCAGTTTCTGGGGAAGACAGGGGGCGGATGAGCAGTTCTTC.

The chain uses TRBV5-4 and TRBJ2-5; tentative D call: TRBD1 (8 bases). Germline assignment: CDR1 SGHNT and CDR2 YYREEE (reference sequence). The V gene lost 3 bases and the J gene lost 4 bases, with 19 bases spanning the gap. The CDR3 has 16 amino acids. CDR3 in amino acids: CASSSQGAGDRETQYF. The CDR3 DNA reads as TGTGCCAGCAGCTCCCAGGGGGCGGGGGATCGAGAGACCCAGTACTTC.

In this sample, this clone turned up a few times. The chain employs TRBV18 and TRBJ1-1; TRBD1 matches 9 bases. Germline CDR1 is KGHSH and CDR2 is LQKENI. CDR3 size: 15 residues. V shed 4 bases and J 1 base; nucleotides not matched to a gene: 4. The CDR3 region has the DNA TGTGCCAGCTCACAACAGGGGGCAAGGAACACTGAAGCTTTCTTT. Its protein product is CASSQQGARNTEAFF.